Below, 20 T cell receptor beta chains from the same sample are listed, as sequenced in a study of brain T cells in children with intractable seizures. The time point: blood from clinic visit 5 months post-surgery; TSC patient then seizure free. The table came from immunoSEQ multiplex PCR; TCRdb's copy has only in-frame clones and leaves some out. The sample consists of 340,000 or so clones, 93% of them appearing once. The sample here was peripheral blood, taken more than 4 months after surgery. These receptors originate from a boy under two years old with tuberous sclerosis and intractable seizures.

The CDR3 DNA reads TGTGCCAGCAGCCCCCAACACCGAGGAGGGGGCAGTTACGAGCAGTACTTC. Protein product: CASSPQHRGGGSYEQYF. The chain combines TRBV9 with TRBJ2-7; TRBD1 might be the D (7 bases). The CDR3 sequence is 17 residues long. V gave up 4 bases and J gave up 4 bases, with 24 bases separating them. Germline CDR1 reads SGDLS; CDR2 reads YYNGEE.

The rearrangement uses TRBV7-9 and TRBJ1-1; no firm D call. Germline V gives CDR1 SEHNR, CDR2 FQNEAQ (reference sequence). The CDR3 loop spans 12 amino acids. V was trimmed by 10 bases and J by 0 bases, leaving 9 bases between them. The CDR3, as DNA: TGTGCCACGGTAACTGTGAACACTGAAGCTTTCTTT. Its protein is CATVTVNTEAFF.

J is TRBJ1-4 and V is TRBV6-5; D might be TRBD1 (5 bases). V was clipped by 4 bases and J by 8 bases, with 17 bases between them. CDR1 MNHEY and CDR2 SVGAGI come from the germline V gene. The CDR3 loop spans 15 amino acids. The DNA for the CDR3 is TGTGCCAGCAGTTCGTGGACAACCGAGCGGGAAAAACTGTTTTTT. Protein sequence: CASSSWTTEREKLFF.

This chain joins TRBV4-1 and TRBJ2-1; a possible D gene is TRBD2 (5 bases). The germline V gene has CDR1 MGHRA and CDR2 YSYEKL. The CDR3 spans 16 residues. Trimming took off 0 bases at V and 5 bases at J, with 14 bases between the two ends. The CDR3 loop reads CASSQELGARHNEQFF. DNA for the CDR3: TGCGCCAGCAGCCAAGAATTGGGAGCCCGACACAATGAGCAGTTCTTC.

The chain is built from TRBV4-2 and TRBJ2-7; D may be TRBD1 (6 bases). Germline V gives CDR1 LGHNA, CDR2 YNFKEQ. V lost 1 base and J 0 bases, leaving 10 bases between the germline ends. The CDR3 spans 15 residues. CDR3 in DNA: TGTGCCAGCAGCCAAGCGACAGGCCTCTCCTACGAGCAGTACTTC. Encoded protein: CASSQATGLSYEQYF.

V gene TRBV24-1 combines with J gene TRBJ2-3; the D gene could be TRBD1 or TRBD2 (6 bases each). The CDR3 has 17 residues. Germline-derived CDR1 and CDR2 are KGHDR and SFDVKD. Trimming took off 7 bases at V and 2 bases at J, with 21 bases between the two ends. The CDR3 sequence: CATSDPQSGDSTDTQYF. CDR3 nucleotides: TGTGCCACCAGCGACCCTCAATCAGGGGACTCCACAGATACGCAGTATTTT.

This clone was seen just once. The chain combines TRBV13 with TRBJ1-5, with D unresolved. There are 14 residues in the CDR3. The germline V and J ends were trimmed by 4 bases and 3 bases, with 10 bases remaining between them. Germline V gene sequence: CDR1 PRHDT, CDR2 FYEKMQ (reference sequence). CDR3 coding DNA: TGTGCCAGCAGCTCAAGGCAGGACAATCAGCCCCAGCATTTT. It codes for CASSSRQDNQPQHF.

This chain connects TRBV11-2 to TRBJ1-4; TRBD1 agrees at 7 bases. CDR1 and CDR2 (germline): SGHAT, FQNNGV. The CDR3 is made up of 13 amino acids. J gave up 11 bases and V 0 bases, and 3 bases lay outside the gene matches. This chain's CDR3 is CASSLDEGAKLFF. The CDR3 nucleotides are TGTGCCAGCAGCTTAGATGAGGGGGCGAAACTGTTTTTT.

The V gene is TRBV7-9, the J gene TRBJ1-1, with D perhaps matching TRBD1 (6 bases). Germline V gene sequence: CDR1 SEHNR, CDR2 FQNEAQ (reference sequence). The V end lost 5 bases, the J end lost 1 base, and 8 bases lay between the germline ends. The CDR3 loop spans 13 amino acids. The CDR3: CASSVQGNTEAFF. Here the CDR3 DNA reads TGTGCCAGCAGCGTACAGGGGAACACTGAAGCTTTCTTT.

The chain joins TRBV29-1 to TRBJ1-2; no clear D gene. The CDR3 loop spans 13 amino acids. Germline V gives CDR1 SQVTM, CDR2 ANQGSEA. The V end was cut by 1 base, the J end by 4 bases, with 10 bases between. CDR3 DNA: TGCAGCGTTGAAGGTTGGGGAGGCTATGGCTACACCTTC. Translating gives CSVEGWGGYGYTF.

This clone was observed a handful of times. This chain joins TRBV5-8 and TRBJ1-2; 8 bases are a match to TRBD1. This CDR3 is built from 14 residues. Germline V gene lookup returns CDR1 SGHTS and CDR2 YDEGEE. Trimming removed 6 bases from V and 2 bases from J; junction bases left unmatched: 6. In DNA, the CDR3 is TGTGCCAGCACCCCGGGACAGGAGAACTATGGCTACACCTTC. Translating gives CASTPGQENYGYTF.

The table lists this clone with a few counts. CDR3 residues: CAWSVPGLNYGYTF. CDR3 nucleotides: TGTGCCTGGAGTGTCCCAGGGCTCAACTATGGCTACACCTTC. V and J are TRBV30 and TRBJ1-2; a possible D gene is TRBD1 (5 bases). V was clipped by 0 bases and J by 2 bases, with 10 bases between them. This CDR3 has 14 amino acids. From germline, CDR1 is GTSNPN and CDR2 SVGIG (reference sequence).

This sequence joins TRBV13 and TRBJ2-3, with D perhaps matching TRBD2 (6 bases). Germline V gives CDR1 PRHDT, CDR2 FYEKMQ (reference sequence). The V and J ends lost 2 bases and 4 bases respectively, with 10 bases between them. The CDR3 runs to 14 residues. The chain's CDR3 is CASSLSGVADTQYF. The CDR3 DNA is TGTGCCAGCAGCTTATCGGGGGTGGCAGATACGCAGTATTTT.

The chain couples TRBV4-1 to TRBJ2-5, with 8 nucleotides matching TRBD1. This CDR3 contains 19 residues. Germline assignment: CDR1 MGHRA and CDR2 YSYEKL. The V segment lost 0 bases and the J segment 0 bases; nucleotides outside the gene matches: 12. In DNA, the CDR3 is TGCGCCAGCAGCCAAGAGGGGTTCGGGACAGGCCTGTACCAAGAGACCCAGTACTTC. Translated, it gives CASSQEGFGTGLYQETQYF.

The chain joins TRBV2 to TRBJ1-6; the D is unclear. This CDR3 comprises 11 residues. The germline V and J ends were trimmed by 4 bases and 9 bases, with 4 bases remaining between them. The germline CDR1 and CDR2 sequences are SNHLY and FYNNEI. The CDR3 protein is CASSGGSPLHF. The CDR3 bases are TGTGCCAGCAGTGGGGGTTCACCCCTCCACTTT.

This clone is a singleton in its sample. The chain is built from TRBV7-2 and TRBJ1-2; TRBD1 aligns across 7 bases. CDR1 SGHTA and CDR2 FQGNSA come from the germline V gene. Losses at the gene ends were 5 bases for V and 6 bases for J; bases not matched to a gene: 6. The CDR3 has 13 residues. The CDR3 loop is CASSPTGAHGYTF. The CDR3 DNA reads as TGTGCCAGCAGCCCAACAGGGGCCCATGGCTACACCTTC.

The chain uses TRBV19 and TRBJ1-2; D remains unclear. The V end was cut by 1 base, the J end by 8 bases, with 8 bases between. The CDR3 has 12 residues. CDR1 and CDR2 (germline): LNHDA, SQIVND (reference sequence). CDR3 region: CASSIAKRGYTF. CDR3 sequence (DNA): TGTGCCAGTAGTATAGCCAAGAGGGGCTACACCTTC.

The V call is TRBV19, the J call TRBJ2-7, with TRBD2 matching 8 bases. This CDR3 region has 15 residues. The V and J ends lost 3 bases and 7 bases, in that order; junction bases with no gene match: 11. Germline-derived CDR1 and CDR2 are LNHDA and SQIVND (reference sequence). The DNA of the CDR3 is TGTGCCAGTAGTATCGGGATCGGGAGGGAGTGGGAGCAGTACTTC. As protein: CASSIGIGREWEQYF. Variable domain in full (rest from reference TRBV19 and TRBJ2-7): DGGITQSPKYLFRKEGQNVTLSCEQNLNHDAMYWYRQDPGQGLRLIYYSQIVNDFQKGDIAEGYSVSREKKESFPLTVTSAQKNPTAFYLCASSIGIGREWEQYFGPGTRLTVT.

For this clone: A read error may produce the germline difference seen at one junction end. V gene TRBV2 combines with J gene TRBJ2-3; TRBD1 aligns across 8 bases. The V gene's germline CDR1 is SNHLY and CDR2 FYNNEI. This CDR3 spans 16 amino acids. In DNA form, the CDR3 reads TGTGCCGGCAGTGATTTGGGACAGGAAAGCACAGATACGCAGTATTTT. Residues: CAGSDLGQESTDTQYF.

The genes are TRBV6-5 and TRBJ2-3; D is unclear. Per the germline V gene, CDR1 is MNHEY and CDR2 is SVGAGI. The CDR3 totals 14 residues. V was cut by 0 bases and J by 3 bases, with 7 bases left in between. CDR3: CASSYSDATDTQYF. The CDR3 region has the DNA TGTGCCAGCAGTTACTCGGATGCTACAGATACGCAGTATTTT.